The rows below give T cell receptor beta chains drawn from one sample of a study of control samples from healthy donors and cancer patients. Profiling relied on immunoSEQ multiplex PCR, and the TCRdb table lists in-frame clones only, not all of them. The sample lists over 150,000 clones, around 94% seen once, with approximately 14% in the top ten. The sample was PBMCs. These receptors all come from a man in his sixties with colorectal cancer. The CDR3 runs from the conserved cysteine through the conserved F or W. The order of the fields is CDR3 DNA, CDR3 protein, J gene, D gene, clone size, V gene. A D gene is named only where the DNA matches it firmly. Not every row has a clone size; where given, it reads once, few, many or a size class.

TGTGCCAGCAGTGCTACGGGGGGGCCCCCAGATACGCAGTATTTT,CASSATGGPPDTQYF,TRBJ2-3,TRBD2,.,TRBV2
TGTGCCAGTGGGGTGGGACAGGGCACCTACGAGCAGTACTTC,CASGVGQGTYEQYF,TRBJ2-7,TRBD1,once,TRBV19
TGCGCCAGCAGTGCAGTGGGACAGGGGGCTGAAGCTTTCTTT,CASSAVGQGAEAFF,TRBJ1-1,TRBD1,.,TRBV10-2
TGCGCCAGCAGTGAGATCAATTCCTACGAGCAGTACTTC,CASSEINSYEQYF,TRBJ2-7,.,once,TRBV10-1
TGTGCCAGTAGCGACAGGGGTCCCAGCAATCAGCCCCAGCATTTT,CASSDRGPSNQPQHF,TRBJ1-5,TRBD1,.,TRBV19
TGCGCCAGCAGCCAAGATTGGGACAGGACCCAAGGGGGGGAGCTGTTTTTT,CASSQDWDRTQGGELFF,TRBJ2-2,TRBD1,.,TRBV4-3
TGTGCCTGGAGTGTTCTCCACGACAGGGAGACTTTCTTT,CAWSVLHDRETFF,TRBJ1-1,TRBD1,.,TRBV30
TGCGCCAGCAGCCCTCAGACTAGCAAGGAGACCCAGTACTTC,CASSPQTSKETQYF,TRBJ2-5,TRBD2,once,TRBV5-1
TGTGCCAGCAGCCCCTGGGGAGGGTTGAACACTGAAGCTTTCTTT,CASSPWGGLNTEAFF,TRBJ1-1,.,.,TRBV7-8
TGTGCCAGCAGCCCTCTCCGGACAGGTGAAAAATCACCCCTCCACTTT,CASSPLRTGEKSPLHF,TRBJ1-6,TRBD1,.,TRBV6-2/TRBV6-3
TGTGCCAGCAGTGAGCAGCGGGCCGACAGGTCCTACGAGCAGTACTTC,CASSEQRADRSYEQYF,TRBJ2-7,.,.,TRBV4-2
TGTGCCAGCGTACAATCTGGATTTCCACTAGGTACGCAGTATTTT,CASVQSGFPLGTQYF,TRBJ2-3,.,.,TRBV27
TGTGCCAGCAGTTACCTTAGGAGTGGTGGCTACACCTTC,CASSYLRSGGYTF,TRBJ1-2,.,once,TRBV6-5
TGTGCCAGCAGTGGCCCGTTCGGCTACACCTTC,CASSGPFGYTF,TRBJ1-2,.,.,TRBV6-2/TRBV6-3
TGTGCCAGCAGTTATACGGCAGAGGCTAGGGAGCAGTACTTC,CASSYTAEAREQYF,TRBJ2-7,.,.,TRBV6-6
TGTGCCAGCAGTTACTCGGATCCTCGACAGGGGGGGAAAGCTTTCTTT,CASSYSDPRQGGKAFF,TRBJ1-1,TRBD1,.,TRBV6-5
TGTGCCAGTAGGCCACCCGGGACAGGGGAGTACAATGAGCAGTTCTTC,CASRPPGTGEYNEQFF,TRBJ2-1,TRBD1,once,TRBV19
TGTGCCAGCCGGACAGCAGATACGCAGTATTTT,CASRTADTQYF,TRBJ2-3,.,once,TRBV6-5
TGTGCCAGCAGCTGGACAGGGAACACTGAAGCTTTCTTT,CASSWTGNTEAFF,TRBJ1-1,TRBD1,.,TRBV2